This T cell receptor beta chain came from a study of technical replicates of blood from a few donors. TCRdb's copy holds only in-frame clones and misses some; the assay was immunoSEQ multiplex PCR. This repertoire shows about 97,000 clones, around 96% found once; its top ten account for approximately 0.21%. The sequence derives from a human donor in good health. The sequenced material came from T cells isolated from PBMCs.

CDR3 coding DNA: TGCAGCGTAGACTCGGGACAGAAGACCGGGGAGCTGTTTTTT. It translates to CSVDSGQKTGELFF. The chain employs TRBV29-1 and TRBJ2-2; TRBD1 matches 7 bases. J gave up 5 bases and V 6 bases, and 9 bases lay outside the gene matches. Germline V lookup: CDR1 SQVTM, CDR2 ANQGSEA. This CDR3 comprises 14 residues.